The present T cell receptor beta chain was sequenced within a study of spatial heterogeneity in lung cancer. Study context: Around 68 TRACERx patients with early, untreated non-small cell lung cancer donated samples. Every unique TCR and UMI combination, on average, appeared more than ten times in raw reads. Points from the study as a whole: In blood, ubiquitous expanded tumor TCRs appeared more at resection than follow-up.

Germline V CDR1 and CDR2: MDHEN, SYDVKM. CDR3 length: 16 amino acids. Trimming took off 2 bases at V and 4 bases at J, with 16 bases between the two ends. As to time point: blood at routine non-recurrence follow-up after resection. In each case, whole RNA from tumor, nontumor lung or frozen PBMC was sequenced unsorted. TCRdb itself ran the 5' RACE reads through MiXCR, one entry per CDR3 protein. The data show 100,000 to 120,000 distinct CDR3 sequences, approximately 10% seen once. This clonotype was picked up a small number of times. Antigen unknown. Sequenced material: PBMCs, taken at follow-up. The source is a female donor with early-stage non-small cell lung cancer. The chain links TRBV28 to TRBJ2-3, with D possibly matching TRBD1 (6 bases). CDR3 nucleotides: TGTGCCAGCAGTTTAAGGGGGAGTAGTTCTCCAGATACGCAGTATTTT. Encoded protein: CASSLRGSSSPDTQYF.